Following are 25 T cell receptor beta chains from one sample sequenced in a study of blood T cell repertoires in COVID-19. The table came from immunoSEQ multiplex PCR; TCRdb's copy has only in-frame clones and leaves some out. Of approximately 200,000 clones in the sample, roughly 86% are singletons; the top ten hold 7.5% to 10%. The sample was PBMCs or T cells enriched from blood (not recorded which). Source of these receptors: a woman in her twenties or thirties who had recovered from COVID-19.

V is TRBV7-9 and J is TRBJ2-3; 12 nucleotides agree with TRBD2. The CDR3 runs 17 residues. After removal of 5 bases from V and 2 bases from J, the junction contained 8 bases not matched to a gene. Looked up from germline, CDR1 is SEHNR and CDR2 is FQNEAQ (reference sequence). The chain's CDR3 is CASSLRLAGANTDTQYF. CDR3 bases: TGTGCCAGCAGCCTCCGACTAGCGGGGGCCAACACAGATACGCAGTATTTT.

This chain connects TRBV28 to TRBJ2-4, with a weak D call TRBD2 (6 bases). V shed 5 bases and J shed 0 bases, with 20 bases lying between them. The CDR3 consists of 18 residues. Germline assignment: CDR1 MDHEN and CDR2 SYDVKM. CDR3 DNA: TGTGCCAGCAGTCCGCGGGACGGAAGATCTTTAGCCAAAAACATTCAGTACTTC. This translates into CASSPRDGRSLAKNIQYF.

V gene TRBV27 combines with J gene TRBJ2-4; TRBD2 agrees at 12 bases. In germline, CDR1 is MNHEY, CDR2 SMNVEV (reference sequence). The junction had 11 bases not matched to a gene; V was cut back by 5 bases and J by 3 bases. The CDR3 sequence is 18 residues long. CDR3 in amino acids: CASSRLAGEGALKNIQYF. The CDR3 DNA reads TGTGCCAGCAGTCGACTAGCGGGAGAGGGGGCCCTCAAAAACATTCAGTACTTC.

This clone is a singleton in its sample. The chain combines TRBV10-1 with TRBJ2-3; 8 nucleotides align to TRBD2. Germline V gene data show CDR1 as WNHNN and CDR2 as SYGVQD (reference sequence). The CDR3 is 15 residues long. J was trimmed by 4 bases and V by 4 bases; bases with no gene match: 7. CDR3 loop: CASSAAGGRADTQYF. For the CDR3, the DNA is TGCGCCAGCAGTGCGGCGGGAGGCAGGGCAGATACGCAGTATTTT.

This rearrangement joins TRBV10-3 to TRBJ2-7; the match to TRBD1 covers 11 bases. Germline CDR1 reads ENHRY; CDR2 reads SYGVKD. Unmatched junction bases numbered 10, after V lost 3 bases and J lost 6 bases. This CDR3 has 16 residues. This chain's CDR3 is CAISDGTGGLSSEQYF. CDR3 nucleotides: TGTGCCATCAGTGACGGGACAGGGGGACTCAGCTCCGAGCAGTACTTC.

This chain links TRBV28 with TRBJ1-2, with unresolved D. Trimming took off 5 bases at V and 5 bases at J, with 12 bases between the two ends. CDR3 size: 13 residues. CDR1 is MDHEN and CDR2 is SYDVKM in the germline V gene. Written as DNA, the CDR3 is TGTGCCAGCAGTCTTCTTAGTCTTTATGGCTACACCTTC. It codes for CASSLLSLYGYTF.

The chain recombines TRBV4-2 with TRBJ2-3; 8 bases map to TRBD2. Germline values: CDR1 LGHNA, CDR2 YNFKEQ. The junction had 6 bases not matched to a gene; V was cut back by 0 bases and J by 13 bases. This CDR3 has 13 amino acids. Written as DNA, the CDR3 is TGTGCCAGCAGCCAAGATTGGGGACTAGTAGAGTATTTT. It yields the protein CASSQDWGLVEYF.

V gene TRBV2 combines with J gene TRBJ1-5, with 9 bases identical to TRBD1. V lost 3 bases and J lost 7; bases outside the gene matches: 10. Per the germline V gene, CDR1 is SNHLY and CDR2 is FYNNEI. There are 16 residues in the CDR3. The CDR3 sequence: CASSDLTGGEGQPQHF. The CDR3 bases are TGTGCCAGCAGTGACCTGACAGGGGGAGAAGGGCAGCCCCAGCATTTT.

This sequence joins TRBV14 and TRBJ2-7, with D possibly matching TRBD2 (5 bases). The CDR3 has 17 residues. Trimming took off 0 bases at V and 2 bases at J, with 17 bases between the two ends. The germline gives CDR1 SGHDN, CDR2 FVKESK. DNA for the CDR3: TGTGCCAGCAGCCAAGAATTCAGCGGAAACCGAGCCTACGAGCAGTACTTC. This codes for CASSQEFSGNRAYEQYF.

This clone was counted once. Other DNA sequences in this sample translate to the same CDR3. V and J are TRBV5-1 and TRBJ2-5, with D perhaps matching TRBD1 (6 bases). Germline CDR1 and CDR2: SGHRS and YFSETQ. CDR3 length: 14 residues. V was clipped by 4 bases and J by 5 bases, with 15 bases between them. The CDR3 bases are TGCGCCAGCAGCCCCCTTGGGGGCGGGGAGACCCAGTACTTC. Its translation: CASSPLGGGETQYF.

This sequence joins TRBV7-2 and TRBJ2-7; TRBD2 agrees at 7 bases. The junction had 1 base not matched to a gene; V was cut back by 1 base and J by 4 bases. This CDR3 spans 13 amino acids. The germline CDR1 and CDR2 sequences are SGHTA and FQGNSA. CDR3 amino acids: CASSLGREYEQYF. CDR3 in DNA: TGTGCCAGCAGCTTAGGGCGGGAGTACGAGCAGTACTTC.

The gene calls are TRBV30 and TRBJ2-7, with D tentatively TRBD2 (5 bases). CDR3 size: 14 residues. Germline loops: CDR1 GTSNPN, CDR2 SVGIG (reference sequence). V was shortened by 4 bases and J by 3 bases, with 16 bases between the two germline ends. The CDR3 coding sequence is TGTGCCTGGACCTCAGGAGGTAAGGGCTACGAGCAGTACTTC. Translating gives CAWTSGGKGYEQYF.

The chain joins TRBV5-6 to TRBJ2-7; weak D call: TRBD2 (7 bases). This CDR3 is 13 amino acids long. V was clipped by 4 bases and J by 7 bases, with 15 bases between them. CDR1 is SGHDT, CDR2 YYEEEE, per germline. The CDR3 sequence: CASSPWGGWEQYF. Written as DNA, the CDR3 is TGTGCCAGCAGCCCCTGGGGGGGCTGGGAGCAGTACTTC.

A single count supports this clone. The genes are TRBV27 and TRBJ1-5; TRBD1 might be the D (5 bases). Trimming cost V 2 bases and J 6 bases, with 8 bases left between them. Per the germline V gene, CDR1 is MNHEY and CDR2 is SMNVEV (reference sequence). The CDR3 totals 13 residues. CDR3 region: CASSLMGGQPQHF. As DNA, the CDR3 is TGTGCCAGCAGTTTAATGGGGGGTCAGCCCCAGCATTTT.

V usage is TRBV10-3 and J usage is TRBJ2-2, with 12 bases that match TRBD2. V gave up 4 bases and J gave up 5 bases; unmatched junction bases: 8. This CDR3 has 17 residues. Looked up from germline, CDR1 is ENHRY and CDR2 is SYGVKD. The CDR3 sequence is CAISAPTSGSNTGELFF. The DNA for the CDR3 is TGTGCCATCAGTGCCCCGACTAGCGGGAGTAATACCGGGGAGCTGTTTTTT.

This clone was recorded only once. This chain uses TRBV5-1 with TRBJ2-1; 12 bases match TRBD1. CDR1 and CDR2 from the germline V gene are SGHRS and YFSETQ. J lost 9 bases, V lost 0 bases, and 7 bases had no gene match. There are 16 residues in the CDR3. The CDR3: CASSLDLGQGASEQFF. Written as DNA, the CDR3 is TGCGCCAGCAGCTTGGACCTGGGACAGGGGGCTAGTGAGCAGTTCTTC.

The chain employs TRBV28 and TRBJ1-3, with D uncertain. CDR3 length: 14 residues. The V and J ends lost 8 bases and 4 bases respectively, with 15 bases between them. CDR1 MDHEN and CDR2 SYDVKM come from the germline V gene. In DNA, the CDR3 is TGTGCCAGCCGAGACCGACATAAAGGAAACACCATATATTTT. This sequence encodes CASRDRHKGNTIYF.

The chain couples TRBV2 to TRBJ1-5, with D possibly being TRBD1 (6 bases). V was trimmed by 3 bases and J by 2 bases, leaving 17 bases between them. CDR1 and CDR2 from the germline V gene are SNHLY and FYNNEI. The CDR3 has 17 residues. Written as DNA, the CDR3 is TGTGCCAGCAGTGACGAAAGGGGGTCTGTAGGCAATCAGCCCCAGCATTTT. Translated: CASSDERGSVGNQPQHF.

In its sample, this clone was seen a few times. The rearrangement links TRBV4-2 to TRBJ2-5; TRBD2 matches 11 bases. The ends lost 3 bases at V and 1 base at J; junction bases unmatched: 1. CDR1 is LGHNA, CDR2 YNFKEQ, per germline. This CDR3 region has 15 residues. This CDR3 reads CASSQGTSGQETQYF. In DNA, the CDR3 is TGTGCCAGCAGCCAGGGGACTAGCGGCCAAGAGACCCAGTACTTC.

The chain uses TRBV7-6 and TRBJ1-1; D unclear. The germline V and J ends were trimmed by 2 bases and 2 bases, with 9 bases remaining between them. There are 14 residues in the CDR3. Per the germline V gene, CDR1 is SGHVS and CDR2 is FNYEAQ. The CDR3 DNA reads TGTGCCAGCAGCTTATCAACTATAAACACTGAAGCTTTCTTT. Amino acids: CASSLSTINTEAFF.

The V and J genes are TRBV11-2 and TRBJ2-3; TRBD2 agrees at 11 bases. Germline loops: CDR1 SGHAT, CDR2 FQNNGV. The CDR3 loop spans 17 amino acids. Trimming removed 1 base from V and 4 bases from J; junction bases left unmatched: 7. This CDR3 is CASSLGQLAGVADTQYF. The CDR3 DNA follows: TGTGCCAGCAGCTTAGGGCAACTAGCGGGAGTGGCAGATACGCAGTATTTT.

The gene calls are TRBV27 and TRBJ2-2; tentative D call: TRBD2 (7 bases). Germline V gives CDR1 MNHEY, CDR2 SMNVEV (reference sequence). Trimming cost V 6 bases and J 2 bases, with 13 bases left between them. This CDR3 is built from 15 residues. In nucleotides, the CDR3 is TGTGCCAGCAGCCGTGGGGGGGCAAACACCGGGGAGCTGTTTTTT. Its translation is CASSRGGANTGELFF.

Here the CDR3 DNA reads TGTGCCAGTAGTAACAGTGGGTTCGGAGAGCAGTACTTC. It yields the protein CASSNSGFGEQYF. V and J are TRBV19 and TRBJ2-7; D remains unclear. Germline V gives CDR1 LNHDA, CDR2 SQIVND (reference sequence). V was trimmed by 4 bases and J by 7 bases, leaving 14 bases between them. The length of the CDR3 is 13 residues.

The chain combines TRBV6-5 with TRBJ1-1; TRBD1 is a possible D gene (5 bases). CDR1 is MNHEY and CDR2 is SVGAGI in the germline V gene. The CDR3 sequence is 13 residues long. Trimming left V 9 bases short and J 4 bases short, with 15 bases between. CDR3 loop: CASLGVGGTEAFF. CDR3 nucleotide sequence: TGTGCCAGTCTGGGGGTGGGGGGCACTGAAGCTTTCTTT.

The chain combines TRBV6-5 with TRBJ1-4, with D possibly TRBD1 on 6 matching bases. CDR1 and CDR2 from the germline V gene are MNHEY and SVGAGI. The CDR3 is 14 residues long. V was cut by 8 bases and J by 7 bases, with 17 bases left in between. This CDR3 reads CASWTVGVGEKLFF. The CDR3 nucleotides are TGTGCCAGCTGGACAGTGGGGGTGGGTGAAAAACTGTTTTTT.